These 19 T cell receptor beta chains were all obtained from the same sample, sequenced in a study of regulatory T cells in long-lasting Graves disease. Arm-PCR of CDR3 regions and iRepertoire HTBI primers were used to build TCR beta libraries. TCRdb fed the multiplex PCR reads into MiXCR, producing one record per CDR3 protein. The sample lists roughly 610,000 distinct CDR3 sequences; about 15% were seen once. Time point here: newly diagnosed GD, antithyroid drugs for less than 3 months. PBMC RNA was the source of the TCR library. The same sample was also used in a study of T cells in Graves' hyperthyroidism and ophthalmopathy.

The specimen was peripheral blood mononuclear cells (PBMCs), collected at new diagnosis, from a patient treated with antithyroid drugs. All receptors derive from a woman in her thirties with Graves disease.

In its sample, this clonotype was seen many times. The chain uses TRBV7-9 and TRBJ2-7; perhaps TRBD2 as D (6 bases). Germline V lookup: CDR1 SEHNR, CDR2 FQNEAQ (reference sequence). This CDR3 is built from 14 residues. Between the trimmed V and J ends, which lost 5 bases and 4 bases, there was a span of 15 bases. CDR3 nucleotide sequence: TGTGCCAGCAGCATGAGCGGACGGGGGTACGAGCAGTACTTC. This codes for CASSMSGRGYEQYF.

This clonotype was picked up many times. This chain connects TRBV2 to TRBJ2-2, with 8 bases aligning to TRBD1. The V segment lost 6 bases and the J segment 1 base; nucleotides outside the gene matches: 1. The CDR3 extends over 14 amino acids. Looked up from germline, CDR1 is SNHLY and CDR2 is FYNNEI. CDR3 bases: TGTGCCAGCAGAGGACAGGGGAACACCGGGGAGCTGTTTTTT. This encodes CASRGQGNTGELFF.

This clonotype was found a few times. The genes are TRBV30 and TRBJ2-7; no reliable D call. V was trimmed by 5 bases and J by 2 bases, leaving 16 bases between them. Per the germline V gene, CDR1 is GTSNPN and CDR2 is SVGIG (reference sequence). The length of the CDR3 is 14 residues. Here the CDR3 DNA reads TGTGCCTGGGATCGGGTGGGAAGGGCCTACGAGCAGTACTTC. It yields the protein CAWDRVGRAYEQYF. Variable domain in full (rest from reference TRBV30 and TRBJ2-7): SQTIHQWPATLVQPVGSPLSLECTVEGTSNPNLYWYRQAAGRGLQLLFYSVGIGQISSEVPQNLSASRPQDRQFILSSKKLLLSDSGFYLCAWDRVGRAYEQYFGPGTRLTVT.

This clonotype was recorded a few times. V usage is TRBV19 and J usage is TRBJ2-5; a weak D match, TRBD1 (6 bases). The CDR3 contains 14 residues. The ends were cut back, 7 bases at V and 0 bases at J, with 12 bases in the middle. Germline V lookup: CDR1 LNHDA, CDR2 SQIVND (reference sequence). CDR3 sequence (DNA): TGTGCCAGTAACCTAGGACAGTACCAAGAGACCCAGTACTTC. As protein: CASNLGQYQETQYF.

This clonotype was seen many times. The chain couples TRBV2 to TRBJ1-2, with 8 bases lining up with TRBD1. The CDR3 consists of 14 residues. Germline loops: CDR1 SNHLY, CDR2 FYNNEI. Unmatched junction bases numbered 4, after V lost 4 bases and J lost 3 bases. The CDR3 is CASSGGQVYYGYTF. The CDR3 DNA reads as TGTGCCAGCAGTGGGGGACAGGTGTACTATGGCTACACCTTC.

This clonotype was seen a handful of times. The J gene is TRBJ1-5, the V gene TRBV30; 7 bases agree with TRBD1. The CDR3 is 15 amino acids. From germline, CDR1 is GTSNPN and CDR2 SVGIG (reference sequence). J gave up 6 bases and V 5 bases, and 13 bases lay outside the gene matches. The CDR3 loop is CAWSNALTGFQPQHF. In nucleotides, the CDR3 is TGTGCCTGGTCCAATGCCCTGACAGGGTTTCAGCCCCAGCATTTT.

This clonotype has just a few counts. An end of the junction differs from the germline gene, which may be a read error. The chain uses TRBV4-1 and TRBJ2-7; 7 positions agree with TRBD1. Germline V gives CDR1 MGHRA, CDR2 YSYEKL. The CDR3 totals 15 residues. The CDR3: CASSQETGRSYEQYF. The CDR3 DNA is TGTGCCAGCAGCCAAGAGACAGGGAGATCATACGAGCAGTACTTC.

The chain uses TRBV19 and TRBJ2-1, with D tentatively TRBD1 (6 bases). The germline V and J ends were trimmed by 4 bases and 5 bases, with 15 bases remaining between them. CDR1 and CDR2 from the germline V gene are LNHDA and SQIVND (reference sequence). The CDR3 runs 15 residues. The CDR3 here is CASSSLGTKHNEQFF. CDR3 nucleotides: TGTGCCAGTAGTAGTTTGGGGACAAAACACAATGAGCAGTTCTTC.

This clonotype was seen repeatedly, ten times or more. The CDR3 DNA is TGTGCCAGCGGTTTTGGGCAGGGAAACACTGAAGCTTTCTTT. Residues: CASGFGQGNTEAFF. The rearrangement links TRBV7-9 to TRBJ1-1, with D possibly being TRBD1 (5 bases). In germline, CDR1 is SEHNR, CDR2 FQNEAQ (reference sequence). V was pared by 8 bases and J by 2 bases, with 15 bases between. The CDR3 is made up of 14 amino acids.

The V and J genes are TRBV7-9 and TRBJ2-7; D not resolved. Between the trimmed V and J ends, which lost 0 bases and 3 bases, there was a span of 15 bases. Germline CDR1 SEHNR, CDR2 FQNEAQ (reference sequence). The CDR3 length is 16 residues. The CDR3 reads CASSLAGPGTGYEQYF. The CDR3 coding sequence is TGTGCCAGCAGCTTAGCTGGGCCGGGTACGGGCTACGAGCAGTACTTC.

A few counts support this clonotype. V is TRBV27 and J is TRBJ2-1; TRBD2 matches at 9 bases. The CDR3 spans 15 residues. Germline CDR1 and CDR2: MNHEY and SMNVEV (reference sequence). The V gene end was trimmed by 5 bases and the J gene end by 7 bases; junction bases not matched to a gene: 9. CDR3: CASSLSSGRLNEQFF. The CDR3, as DNA: TGTGCCAGCAGTCTGAGTAGCGGGAGATTGAATGAGCAGTTCTTC.

This clonotype showed up many times. V usage is TRBV6-1 and J usage is TRBJ1-1, with D unresolved. V lost 0 bases and J 2 bases, leaving 10 bases between the germline ends. This CDR3 comprises 15 residues. Germline-derived CDR1 and CDR2 are MNHNS and SASEGT. CDR3 in amino acids: CASSEAPGINTEAFF. In nucleotides, the CDR3 is TGTGCCAGCAGTGAAGCGCCGGGGATCAACACTGAAGCTTTCTTT.

The table lists this clonotype with a few counts. This chain links TRBV20-1 with TRBJ2-1; D is unresolved. Germline CDR1 DFQATT, CDR2 SNEGSKA (reference sequence). V gave up 4 bases and J gave up 6 bases, with 10 bases separating them. This CDR3 contains 12 residues. The chain's CDR3 is CSAKTELNEQFF. The DNA for the CDR3 is TGCAGTGCTAAAACCGAACTCAATGAGCAGTTCTTC.

This chain uses TRBV10-3 with TRBJ2-3; 8 bases line up with TRBD2. After removal of 7 bases from V and 4 bases from J, the junction contained 7 bases not matched to a gene. The CDR3 spans 14 residues. CDR1 is ENHRY, CDR2 SYGVKD, per germline. The CDR3 sequence: CAIKRAGGADTQYF. The CDR3 nucleotides are TGTGCCATCAAGAGGGCGGGGGGCGCAGATACGCAGTATTTT.

The J gene is TRBJ1-2, the V gene TRBV24-1, with 7 positions matching TRBD1. The CDR3 covers 14 residues. The germline V gene encodes CDR1 KGHDR and CDR2 SFDVKD. Trimming at V came to 4 bases and at J to 2 bases, leaving 3 bases not matched to a gene. CDR3 DNA sequence: TGTGCCACCAGTGACACGACAGGGAACTATGGCTACACCTTC. Its translation: CATSDTTGNYGYTF.

This clonotype came up many times. The rearrangement joins TRBV7-8 to TRBJ2-7; D perhaps matches TRBD1 (5 bases). CDR1 is SGHVS, CDR2 FQNEAQ, per germline. V lost 4 bases and J lost 2, with 12 bases in between. This CDR3 spans 14 amino acids. Here the CDR3 reads CASSSSTAPYEQYF. The DNA of the CDR3 is TGTGCCAGCAGCTCGTCGACAGCCCCCTACGAGCAGTACTTC.

This chain connects TRBV7-2 to TRBJ1-5; D ambiguous. CDR1 and CDR2 (germline): SGHTA, FQGNSA. The V and J ends lost 4 bases and 3 bases respectively, with 4 bases between them. CDR3 size: 12 residues. CDR3 in DNA: TGTGCCAGCAGCTGGGCCAATCAGCCCCAGCATTTT. Protein sequence: CASSWANQPQHF.

This clonotype was seen a few times. CDR3 nucleotides: TGCGCCAGCAGCTTGGGTTTCGGTGTCAGCGGGGTACACAATGAGCAGTTCTTC. Its translation: CASSLGFGVSGVHNEQFF. The chain links TRBV5-1 to TRBJ2-1; the match to TRBD2 covers 7 bases. The CDR3 has 18 residues. Germline CDR1 SGHRS, CDR2 YFSETQ. The ends lost 0 bases at V and 5 bases at J; junction bases unmatched: 14.

There are many counts of this clonotype. The chain is built from TRBV20-1 and TRBJ2-1, with 8 nucleotides matching TRBD2. Germline-derived CDR1 and CDR2 are DFQATT and SNEGSKA (reference sequence). V was pared by 3 bases and J by 9 bases, with 16 bases of the junction left unmatched. The length of the CDR3 is 16 residues. The CDR3 region is CSASYRLAREVGEQFF. The DNA for the CDR3 is TGCAGTGCTAGTTACCGACTAGCGCGAGAAGTGGGTGAGCAGTTCTTC.